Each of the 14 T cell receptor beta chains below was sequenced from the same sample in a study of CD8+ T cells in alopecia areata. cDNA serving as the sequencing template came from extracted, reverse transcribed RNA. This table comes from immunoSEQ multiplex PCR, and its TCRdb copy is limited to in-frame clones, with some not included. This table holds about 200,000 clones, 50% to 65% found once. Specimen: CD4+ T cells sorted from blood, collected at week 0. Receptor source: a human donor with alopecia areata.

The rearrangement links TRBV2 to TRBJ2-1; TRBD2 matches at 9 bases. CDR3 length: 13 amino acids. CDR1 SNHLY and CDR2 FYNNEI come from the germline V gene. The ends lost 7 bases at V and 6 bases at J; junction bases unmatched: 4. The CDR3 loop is CASKASGINEQFF. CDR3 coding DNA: TGTGCCAGCAAGGCTAGCGGGATCAATGAGCAGTTCTTC.

The CDR3 loop reads CATNRNTEAFF. The DNA for the CDR3 is TGTGCCACCAACAGGAACACTGAAGCTTTCTTT. The genes are TRBV2 and TRBJ1-1; D unresolved. V gave up 10 bases and J gave up 1 base, with 7 bases separating them. The CDR3 is 11 amino acids. Germline CDR1 reads SNHLY; CDR2 reads FYNNEI.

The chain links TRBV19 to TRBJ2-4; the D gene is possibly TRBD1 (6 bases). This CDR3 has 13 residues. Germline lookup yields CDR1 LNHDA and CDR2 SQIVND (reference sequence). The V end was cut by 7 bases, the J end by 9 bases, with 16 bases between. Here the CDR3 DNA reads TGTGCCAGTAATGAGGGGGACGTTAGCATTCAGTACTTC. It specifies CASNEGDVSIQYF.

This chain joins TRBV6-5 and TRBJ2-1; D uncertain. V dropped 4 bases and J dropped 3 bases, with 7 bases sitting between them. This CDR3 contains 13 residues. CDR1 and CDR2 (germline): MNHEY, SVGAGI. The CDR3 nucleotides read TGTGCCAGCAGTTTTCGGTACTACAATGAGCAGTTCTTC. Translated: CASSFRYYNEQFF.

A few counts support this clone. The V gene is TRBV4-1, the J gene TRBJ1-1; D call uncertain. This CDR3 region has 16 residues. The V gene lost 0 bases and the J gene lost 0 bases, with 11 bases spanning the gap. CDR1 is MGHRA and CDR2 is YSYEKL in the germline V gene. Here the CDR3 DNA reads TGCGCCAGCAGCCAAGATAAGCCACGGTTGAACACTGAAGCTTTCTTT. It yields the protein CASSQDKPRLNTEAFF.

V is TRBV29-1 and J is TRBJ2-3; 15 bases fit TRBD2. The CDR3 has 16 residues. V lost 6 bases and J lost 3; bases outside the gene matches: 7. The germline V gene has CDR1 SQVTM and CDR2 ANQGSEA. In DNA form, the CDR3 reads TGCAGCGTCCAAACGGGACTAGCGGGAGGAACAGATACGCAGTATTTT. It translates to CSVQTGLAGGTDTQYF.

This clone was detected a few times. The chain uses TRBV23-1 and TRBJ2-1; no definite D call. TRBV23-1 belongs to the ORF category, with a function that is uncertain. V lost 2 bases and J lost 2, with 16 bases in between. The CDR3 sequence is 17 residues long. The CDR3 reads CASSQRRVRLPYNEQFF. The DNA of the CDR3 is TGCGCCAGCAGTCAACGGCGTGTTAGGCTACCCTACAATGAGCAGTTCTTC.

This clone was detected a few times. CDR3 nucleotides: TGTGCCTGGACCAGGGGACCCTACGAGCAGTACTTC. It yields the protein CAWTRGPYEQYF. The chain recombines TRBV30 with TRBJ2-7; maybe TRBD1 (6 bases). The germline V gene has CDR1 GTSNPN and CDR2 SVGIG (reference sequence). The CDR3 runs 12 residues. Trimming stripped 4 bases from V and 2 bases from J, with 9 bases between.

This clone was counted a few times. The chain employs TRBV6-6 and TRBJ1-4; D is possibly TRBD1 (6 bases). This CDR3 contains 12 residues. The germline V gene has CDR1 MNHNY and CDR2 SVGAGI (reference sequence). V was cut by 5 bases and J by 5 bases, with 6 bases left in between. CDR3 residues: CASSTGNEKLFF. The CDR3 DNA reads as TGTGCCAGCAGTACAGGGAATGAAAAACTGTTTTTT.

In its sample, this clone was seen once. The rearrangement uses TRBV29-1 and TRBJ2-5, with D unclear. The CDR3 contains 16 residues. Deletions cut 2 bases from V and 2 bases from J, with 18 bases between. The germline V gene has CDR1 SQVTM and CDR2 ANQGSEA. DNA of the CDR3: TGCAGCGTTGAACGTTTGATCGGTAGCCGGCAAGAGACCCAGTACTTC. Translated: CSVERLIGSRQETQYF.

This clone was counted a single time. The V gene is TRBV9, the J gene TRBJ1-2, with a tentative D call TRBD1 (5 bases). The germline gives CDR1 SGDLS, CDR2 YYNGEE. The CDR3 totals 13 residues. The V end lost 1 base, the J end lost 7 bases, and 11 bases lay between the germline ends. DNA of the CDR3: TGTGCCAGCAGCGTAATCGGGGCTGGTGGCTACACCTTC. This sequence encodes CASSVIGAGGYTF.

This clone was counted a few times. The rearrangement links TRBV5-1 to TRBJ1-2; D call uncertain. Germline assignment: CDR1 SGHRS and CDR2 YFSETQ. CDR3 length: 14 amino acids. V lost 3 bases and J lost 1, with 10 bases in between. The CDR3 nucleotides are TGCGCCAGCAGCTCGAAGCCGGGTAACTATGGCTACACCTTC. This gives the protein CASSSKPGNYGYTF.

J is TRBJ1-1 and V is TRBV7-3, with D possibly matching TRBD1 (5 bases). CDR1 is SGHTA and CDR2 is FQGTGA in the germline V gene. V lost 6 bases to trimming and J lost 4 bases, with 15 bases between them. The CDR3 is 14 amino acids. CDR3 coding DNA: TGTGCCAGCAGTCTAACTACCCAGGGCACTGAAGCTTTCTTT. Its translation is CASSLTTQGTEAFF. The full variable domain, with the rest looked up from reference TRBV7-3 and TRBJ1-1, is GAGVSQTPSNKVTEKGKYVELRCDPISGHTALYWYRQSLGQGPEFLIYFQGTGAADDSGLPNDRFFAVRPEGSVSTLKIQRTERGDSAVYLCASSLTTQGTEAFFGQGTRLTVV.

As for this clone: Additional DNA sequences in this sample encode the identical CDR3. CDR3 sequence: CASSVEGASYEQYF. The CDR3 bases are TGTGCCAGCAGCGTAGAGGGGGCATCCTACGAGCAGTACTTC. The chain couples TRBV9 to TRBJ2-7; TRBD1 matches at 7 bases. The CDR3 consists of 14 residues. Losses at the gene ends were 0 bases for V and 1 base for J; bases not matched to a gene: 1. CDR1 is SGDLS and CDR2 is YYNGEE in the germline V gene.